This T cell receptor beta chain was observed in a study of T cells in Graves' hyperthyroidism and ophthalmopathy. The CDR3 extends over 18 amino acids. Germline values: CDR1 SGHTA, CDR2 FQGNSA. The junction had 18 bases not matched to a gene; V was cut back by 6 bases and J by 1 base. Amplified TCR beta CDR3 regions derived from RNA transcripts. HTBI primers drove first-round RT-PCR of the TCR CDR3. TCRdb redid the calling of the multiplex PCR reads with MiXCR, one entry per CDR3 protein. The sample lists approximately 490,000 distinct CDR3 sequences, roughly 23% occurring once. At least 3 on the Clinical Activity Score was recorded for ophthalmopathy patients, who also had NOSPECS grade at least 4 and duration under 3 months. This clonotype has only a few counts.

The receptor was derived from a woman aged 70-85 years with Graves' ophthalmopathy. Sequencing was done on a sample of blood. The rearrangement joins TRBV7-2 to TRBJ2-7, with 7 bases aligning to TRBD2. The DNA for the CDR3 is TGTGCCAGCAGTCGATTTTCAGGAGCGGGAAGGGTGTCCTACGAGCAGTACTTC. Protein sequence: CASSRFSGAGRVSYEQYF.